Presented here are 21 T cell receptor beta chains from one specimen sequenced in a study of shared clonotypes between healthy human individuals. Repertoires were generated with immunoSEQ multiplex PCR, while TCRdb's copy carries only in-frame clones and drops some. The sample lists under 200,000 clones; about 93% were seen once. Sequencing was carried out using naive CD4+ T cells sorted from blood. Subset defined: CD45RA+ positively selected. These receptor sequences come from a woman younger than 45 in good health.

CDR3 sequence reads: CASSYGGTGGSYGYTF. The CDR3 coding sequence is TGTGCCAGCAGTTACGGCGGGACAGGGGGGTCGTATGGCTACACCTTC. This chain connects TRBV6-5 to TRBJ1-2; 11 nucleotides agree with TRBD1. CDR3 length: 16 residues. Per the germline V gene, CDR1 is MNHEY and CDR2 is SVGAGI. With V trimmed by 2 bases and J by 5 bases, 7 bases remained unmatched.

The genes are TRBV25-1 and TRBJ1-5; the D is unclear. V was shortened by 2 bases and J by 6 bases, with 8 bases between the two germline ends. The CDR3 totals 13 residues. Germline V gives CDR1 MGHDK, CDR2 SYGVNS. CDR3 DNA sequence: TGTGCCAGCAGTGAAGTTAAGGGTCAGCCCCAGCATTTT. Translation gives CASSEVKGQPQHF.

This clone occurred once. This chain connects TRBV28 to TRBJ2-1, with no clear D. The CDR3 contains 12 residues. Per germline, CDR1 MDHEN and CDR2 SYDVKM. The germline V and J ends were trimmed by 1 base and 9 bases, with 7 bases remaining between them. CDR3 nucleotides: TGTGCCAGCAGTTTATTCGAACGTGAGCAGTTCTTC. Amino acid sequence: CASSLFEREQFF. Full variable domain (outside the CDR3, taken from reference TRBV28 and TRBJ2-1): DVKVTQSSRYLVKRTGEKVFLECVQDMDHENMFWYRQDPGLGLRLIYFSYDVKMKEKGDIPEGYSVSREKKERFSLILESASTNQTSMYLCASSLFEREQFFGPGTRLTVL.

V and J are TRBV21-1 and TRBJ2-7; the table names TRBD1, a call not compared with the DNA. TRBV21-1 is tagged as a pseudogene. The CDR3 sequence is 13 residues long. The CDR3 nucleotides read TGTGCCAGCAGTGACAGGTGCTCCTACGAGCAGTACTTC. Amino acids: CASSDRCSYEQYF.

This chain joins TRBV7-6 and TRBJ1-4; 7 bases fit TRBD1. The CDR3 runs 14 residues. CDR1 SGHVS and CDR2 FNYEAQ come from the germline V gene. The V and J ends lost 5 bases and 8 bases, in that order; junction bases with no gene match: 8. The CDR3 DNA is TGTGCCAGCAGCCCAAGGGGGCGGCTCGAAAAACTGTTTTTT. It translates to CASSPRGRLEKLFF. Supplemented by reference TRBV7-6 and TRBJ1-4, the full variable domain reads GAGVSQSPRYKVTKRGQDVALRCDPISGHVSLYWYRQALGQGPEFLTYFNYEAQQDKSGLPNDRFSAERPEGSISTLTIQRTEQRDSAMYRCASSPRGRLEKLFFGSGTQLSVL.

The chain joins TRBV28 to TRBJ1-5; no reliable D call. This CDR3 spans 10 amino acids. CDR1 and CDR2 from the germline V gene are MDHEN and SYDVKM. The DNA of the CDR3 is TGTGCGGCCTCGGGTCAGCCCCAGCATTTT. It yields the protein CAASGQPQHF. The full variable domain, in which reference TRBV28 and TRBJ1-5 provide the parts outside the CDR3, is DVKVTQSSRYLVKRTGEKVFLECVQDMDHENMFWYRQDPGLGLRLIYFSYDVKMKEKGDIPEGYSVSREKKERFSLILESASTNQTSMYLCAASGQPQHFGDGTRLSIL.

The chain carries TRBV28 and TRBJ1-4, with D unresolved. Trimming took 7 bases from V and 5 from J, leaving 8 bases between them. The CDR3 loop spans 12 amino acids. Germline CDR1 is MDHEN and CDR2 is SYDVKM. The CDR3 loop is CASTRQNEKLFF. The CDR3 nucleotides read TGTGCCAGCACGCGGCAAAATGAAAAACTGTTTTTT.

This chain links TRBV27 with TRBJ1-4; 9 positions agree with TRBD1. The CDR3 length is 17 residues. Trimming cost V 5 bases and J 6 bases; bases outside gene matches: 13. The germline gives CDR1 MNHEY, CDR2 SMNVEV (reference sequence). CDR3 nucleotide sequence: TGTGCCAGCAGTAACCCCGGGACAGGGCGGGCTTATGAAAAACTGTTTTTT. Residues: CASSNPGTGRAYEKLFF.

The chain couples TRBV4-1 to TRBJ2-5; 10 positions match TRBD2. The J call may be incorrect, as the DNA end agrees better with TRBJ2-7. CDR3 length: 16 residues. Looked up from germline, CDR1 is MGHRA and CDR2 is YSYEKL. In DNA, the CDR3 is TGCGCCAGCAGCCAAGTGGGGCTTCTAGCGGGAGACGAGCAGTACTTC. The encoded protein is CASSQVGLLAGDEQYF.

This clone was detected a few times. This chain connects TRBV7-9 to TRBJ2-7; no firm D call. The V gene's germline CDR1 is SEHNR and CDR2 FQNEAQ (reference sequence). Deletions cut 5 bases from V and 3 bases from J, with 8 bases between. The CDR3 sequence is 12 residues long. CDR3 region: CASSQDRYEQYF. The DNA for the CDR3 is TGTGCCAGCAGCCAGGACCGCTACGAGCAGTACTTC. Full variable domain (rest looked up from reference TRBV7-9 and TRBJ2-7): DTGVSQNPRHKITKRGQNVTFRCDPISEHNRLYWYRQTLGQGPEFLTYFQNEAQLEKSRLLSDRFSAERPKGSFSTLEIQRTEQGDSAMYLCASSQDRYEQYFGPGTRLTVT.

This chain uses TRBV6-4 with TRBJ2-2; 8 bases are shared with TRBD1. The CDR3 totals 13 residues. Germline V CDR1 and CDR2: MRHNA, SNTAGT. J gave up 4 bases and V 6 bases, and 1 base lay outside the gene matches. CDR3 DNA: TGTGCCAGCAGAGGGACAGGCACCGGGGAGCTGTTTTTT. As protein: CASRGTGTGELFF.

Written as DNA, the CDR3 is TGCGCCAGCAGCTCCTACCCCGGGACAGGGGGCGAGCAGTACTTC. It encodes CASSSYPGTGGEQYF. The V gene is TRBV5-1, the J gene TRBJ2-7; 11 nucleotides align to TRBD1. Losses at the gene ends were 3 bases for V and 6 bases for J; bases not matched to a gene: 8. This CDR3 has 15 amino acids. CDR1 and CDR2 (germline): SGHRS, YFSETQ.

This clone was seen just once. In DNA form, the CDR3 reads TGTGCCTTTGGGCCCCCCAACTCCTACAATGAGCAGTTCTTC. Protein sequence: CAFGPPNSYNEQFF. The chain combines TRBV7-9 with TRBJ2-1, with no clear D. This CDR3 region has 14 residues. Trimming removed 11 bases at V and 0 bases at J, with 14 bases between. Germline V gene sequence: CDR1 SEHNR, CDR2 FQNEAQ (reference sequence).

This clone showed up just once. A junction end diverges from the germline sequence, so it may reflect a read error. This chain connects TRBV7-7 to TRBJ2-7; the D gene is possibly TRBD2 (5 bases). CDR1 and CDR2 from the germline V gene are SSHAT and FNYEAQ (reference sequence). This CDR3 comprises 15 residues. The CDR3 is CAGSLASDGNYEQYF. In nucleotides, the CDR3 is TGTGCCGGCAGCTTAGCCTCGGACGGGAACTACGAGCAGTACTTC.

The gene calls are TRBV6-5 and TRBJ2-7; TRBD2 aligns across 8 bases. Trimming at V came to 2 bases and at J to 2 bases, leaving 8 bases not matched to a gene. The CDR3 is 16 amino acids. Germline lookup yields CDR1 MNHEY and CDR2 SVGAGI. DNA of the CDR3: TGTGCCAGCAGTTACGAGGGCGGGAGGCGACCCTACGAGCAGTACTTC. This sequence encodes CASSYEGGRRPYEQYF.

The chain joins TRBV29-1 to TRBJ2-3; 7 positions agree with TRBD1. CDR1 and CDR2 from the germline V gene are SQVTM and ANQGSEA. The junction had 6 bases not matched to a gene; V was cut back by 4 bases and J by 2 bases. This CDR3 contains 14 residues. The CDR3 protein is CSVGVGTVTDTQYF. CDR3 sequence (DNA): TGCAGCGTTGGAGTTGGGACAGTCACAGATACGCAGTATTTT.

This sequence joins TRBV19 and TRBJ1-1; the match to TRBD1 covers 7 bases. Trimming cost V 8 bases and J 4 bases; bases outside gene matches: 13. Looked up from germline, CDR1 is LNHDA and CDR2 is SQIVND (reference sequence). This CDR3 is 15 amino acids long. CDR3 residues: CASLRLGRGFTEAFF. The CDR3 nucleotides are TGTGCCAGTCTACGACTGGGCAGGGGGTTCACTGAAGCTTTCTTT.

As DNA, the CDR3 is TGTGCCACCAGCAGAGATACGGCGGGAGTTGGATACGAGCAGTACTTC. This sequence encodes CATSRDTAGVGYEQYF. V gene TRBV15 combines with J gene TRBJ2-5; 7 positions match TRBD2. Gene TRBJ2-7 matches the end of the DNA better, so the J call may be wrong. This CDR3 spans 16 amino acids. Germline V lookup: CDR1 LNHNV, CDR2 YYDKDF (reference sequence).

DNA of the CDR3: TGCGCCAGCAGCTTGTTGCCGGGAGGGCCTGAGGAGACCCAGTACTTC. Protein: CASSLLPGGPEETQYF. The genes are TRBV5-1 and TRBJ2-5, with 8 bases identical to TRBD2. The germline V gene has CDR1 SGHRS and CDR2 YFSETQ. This CDR3 has 16 amino acids. With V trimmed by 1 base and J by 5 bases, 10 bases remained unmatched.

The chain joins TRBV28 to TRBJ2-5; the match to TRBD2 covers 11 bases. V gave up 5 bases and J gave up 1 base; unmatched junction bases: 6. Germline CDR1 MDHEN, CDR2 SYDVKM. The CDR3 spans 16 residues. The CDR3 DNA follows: TGTGCCAGCAGTGACCCCGGGACTAGCGGCCAAGAGACCCAGTACTTC. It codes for CASSDPGTSGQETQYF.

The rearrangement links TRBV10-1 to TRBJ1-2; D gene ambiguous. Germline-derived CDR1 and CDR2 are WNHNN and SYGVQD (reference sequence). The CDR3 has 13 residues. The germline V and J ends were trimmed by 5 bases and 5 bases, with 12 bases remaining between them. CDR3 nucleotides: TGCGCCAGCAGTCATGAGGTCGGATATGGCTACACCTTC. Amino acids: CASSHEVGYGYTF.